These 13 T cell receptor beta chains were all obtained from the same sample, sequenced in a study of blood T cell repertoires in COVID-19. Sequenced by immunoSEQ multiplex PCR; TCRdb stores in-frame clones only, minus some. Of 80,000 to 130,000 clones in the sample, around 86% were seen once. Source material: PBMCs or T cells enriched from blood (not recorded which). The receptors were sampled from a woman aged 45 to 65 who had recovered from COVID-19.

V usage is TRBV19 and J usage is TRBJ2-3; 10 nucleotides agree with TRBD2. The V and J ends lost 7 bases and 1 base, in that order; junction bases with no gene match: 5. This CDR3 contains 15 residues. Germline V gene sequence: CDR1 LNHDA, CDR2 SQIVND (reference sequence). CDR3 nucleotide sequence: TGTGCCAGTAAAACCGGGACTAGCGGCACAGATACGCAGTATTTT. Residues: CASKTGTSGTDTQYF.

This chain connects TRBV30 to TRBJ1-5; D is unclear. Trimming removed 3 bases from V and 2 bases from J, with 8 bases in between. The V gene's germline CDR1 is GTSNPN and CDR2 SVGIG (reference sequence). The CDR3 length is 13 residues. The CDR3 sequence: CAWSAVGNQPQHF. Here the CDR3 DNA reads TGTGCCTGGAGCGCGGTGGGCAATCAGCCCCAGCATTTT.

This clone was picked up a small number of times. J is TRBJ1-1 and V is TRBV28; 7 bases map to TRBD1. Germline loops: CDR1 MDHEN, CDR2 SYDVKM. Trimming took 3 bases from V and 0 from J; bases not matched to a gene: 4. This CDR3 contains 15 residues. CDR3 bases: TGTGCCAGCAGTTTGACAGGGTCAATGAACACTGAAGCTTTCTTT. The encoded protein is CASSLTGSMNTEAFF.

The chain has TRBV19 and TRBJ2-7; 12 bases fit TRBD2. The V gene end was trimmed by 3 bases and the J gene end by 5 bases; junction bases not matched to a gene: 5. Germline V gene sequence: CDR1 LNHDA, CDR2 SQIVND (reference sequence). CDR3 size: 15 residues. In DNA, the CDR3 is TGTGCCAGTAGTATGACTAGCGGGAGCTTCAACGAGCAGTACTTC. Translating gives CASSMTSGSFNEQYF.

The chain is built from TRBV19 and TRBJ1-1, with TRBD1 as a possible D gene (5 bases). Trimming pared 10 bases from V and 1 base from J, leaving 16 bases between. Per the germline V gene, CDR1 is LNHDA and CDR2 is SQIVND (reference sequence). The CDR3 is made up of 14 amino acids. CDR3 nucleotide sequence: TGTGCCACCCGTCTTGACAGCCCGAACACTGAAGCTTTCTTT. It specifies CATRLDSPNTEAFF.

J is TRBJ2-5 and V is TRBV30, with TRBD2 matching over 8 bases. This CDR3 spans 14 amino acids. Trimming at V came to 0 bases and at J to 4 bases, leaving 4 bases not matched to a gene. Germline assignment: CDR1 GTSNPN and CDR2 SVGIG (reference sequence). The CDR3 DNA sequence: TGTGCCTGGAGTGTAAGCGGGAGCGGAGAGACCCAGTACTTC. Protein: CAWSVSGSGETQYF.

This clone appeared once. The V gene is TRBV12-5, the J gene TRBJ2-2, with TRBD1 matching over 9 bases. The CDR3 runs 16 residues. Trimming cost V 5 bases and J 6 bases; bases outside gene matches: 10. Germline V lookup: CDR1 LGHNT, CDR2 FRNRAP. In nucleotides, the CDR3 is TGTGCTAGTGGTCTATTGACAGGGGGAGGACCCGGGGAGCTGTTTTTT. Translation: CASGLLTGGGPGELFF.

The chain joins TRBV3-1 (or the pseudogene TRBV3-2) to TRBJ2-5, with 16 bases matching TRBD2. The length of the CDR3 is 18 residues. The germline CDR1 and CDR2 sequences are LGHDT and YNNKEL (reference sequence). V trimming: 6 bases; J trimming: 4 bases; junction bases outside the gene matches: 11. CDR3 loop: CASRTSGTSGGARETQYF. The CDR3 coding sequence is TGTGCCAGCAGAACCTCCGGGACTAGCGGGGGGGCAAGAGAGACCCAGTACTTC.

The gene calls are TRBV7-3 and TRBJ2-2, with D possibly matching TRBD1 (6 bases). Germline loops: CDR1 SGHTA, CDR2 FQGTGA. Trimming shortened V by 5 bases and J by 6 bases, and 10 bases separated the two germline ends. The CDR3 extends over 13 amino acids. The DNA for the CDR3 is TGTGCCAGCAGCCCAGGGGTTGCCGGGGAGCTGTTTTTT. It codes for CASSPGVAGELFF.

The chain recombines TRBV28 with TRBJ2-7; 7 bases agree with TRBD1. The trim removed 4 bases at V and 3 bases at J, leaving 3 bases unmatched. Germline CDR1 reads MDHEN; CDR2 reads SYDVKM. CDR3 length: 13 residues. CDR3 region: CASSSDRDYEQYF. In nucleotides, the CDR3 is TGTGCCAGCAGTTCCGACAGGGACTACGAGCAGTACTTC. The full variable domain, in which reference TRBV28 and TRBJ2-7 provide the parts outside the CDR3, is DVKVTQSSRYLVKRTGEKVFLECVQDMDHENMFWYRQDPGLGLRLIYFSYDVKMKEKGDIPEGYSVSREKKERFSLILESASTNQTSMYLCASSSDRDYEQYFGPGTRLTVT.

The V call is TRBV5-4, the J call TRBJ2-7, with D hard to call. The CDR3 runs to 13 residues. V lost 4 bases and J lost 0, with 8 bases in between. Germline values: CDR1 SGHNT, CDR2 YYREEE (reference sequence). As DNA, the CDR3 is TGTGCCAGCAGCCAACTCAACTCCTACGAGCAGTACTTC. Amino acids: CASSQLNSYEQYF.

This rearrangement joins TRBV27 to TRBJ2-3, with D perhaps TRBD2 (6 bases). Trimming removed 4 bases at V and 2 bases at J, with 19 bases between. Germline V gives CDR1 MNHEY, CDR2 SMNVEV (reference sequence). This CDR3 is 17 amino acids long. In DNA, the CDR3 is TGTGCCAGCAGTTATAGCGGATACATCCGAGACACAGATACGCAGTATTTT. Its protein is CASSYSGYIRDTDTQYF.

The rearrangement uses TRBV3-1 (or the pseudogene TRBV3-2) and TRBJ2-2; the match to TRBD2 covers 11 bases. Germline CDR1 and CDR2: LGHDT and YNNKEL (reference sequence). V shed 5 bases and J 1 base; nucleotides not matched to a gene: 6. The length of the CDR3 is 17 residues. CDR3 nucleotides: TGTGCCAGCAGCTCCGGACTAGCGGGCCGGAACACCGGGGAGCTGTTTTTT. Translated, it gives CASSSGLAGRNTGELFF.